This TCR beta chain is drawn from a study of OX40 agonist ivuxolimab in advanced cancers. The CDR3 contains 15 residues. Per the germline V gene, CDR1 is LGHNA and CDR2 is YNFKEQ. V shed 0 bases and J shed 3 bases, with 12 bases lying between them. The repertoire was sequenced with immunoSEQ multiplex PCR; TCRdb's copy has only in-frame clones and lacks some. The sample yields about 41,000 clones, around 88% seen once. This clone is deemed medium-sized. The chain links TRBV4-2 to TRBJ2-7; D gene ambiguous. The clonotype comes from an adult with an advanced solid tumor such as melanoma, head and neck, liver or kidney cancer. Sequenced material: CD4+ or CD8+ T cells sorted from blood, taken in a trial of the OX40 agonist ivuxolimab. The CDR3 region is CASSQDRTTGYEQYF. CDR3 DNA sequence: TGTGCCAGCAGCCAAGACCGGACCACGGGCTACGAGCAGTACTTC.